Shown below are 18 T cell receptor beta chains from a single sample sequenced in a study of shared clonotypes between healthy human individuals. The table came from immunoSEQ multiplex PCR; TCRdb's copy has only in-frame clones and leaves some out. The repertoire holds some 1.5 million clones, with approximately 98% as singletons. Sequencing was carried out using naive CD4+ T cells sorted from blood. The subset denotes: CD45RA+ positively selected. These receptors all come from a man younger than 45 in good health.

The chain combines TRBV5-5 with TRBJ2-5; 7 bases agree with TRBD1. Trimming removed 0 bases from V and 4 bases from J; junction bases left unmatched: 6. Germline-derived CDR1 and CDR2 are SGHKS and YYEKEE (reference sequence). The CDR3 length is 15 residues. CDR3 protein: CASSLVRQGLETQYF. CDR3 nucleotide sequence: TGTGCCAGCAGCTTGGTAAGACAGGGTTTAGAGACCCAGTACTTC.

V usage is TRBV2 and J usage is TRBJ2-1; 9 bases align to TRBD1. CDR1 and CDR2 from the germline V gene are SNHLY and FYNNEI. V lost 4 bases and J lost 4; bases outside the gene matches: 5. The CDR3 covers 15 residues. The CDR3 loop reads CASSGRDRVYNEQFF. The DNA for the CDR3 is TGTGCCAGCAGTGGCCGGGACAGGGTTTACAATGAGCAGTTCTTC. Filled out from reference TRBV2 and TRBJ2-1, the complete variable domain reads EPEVTQTPSHQVTQMGQEVILRCVPISNHLYFYWYRQILGQKVEFLVSFYNNEISEKSEIFDDQFSVERPDGSNFTLKIRSTKLEDSAMYFCASSGRDRVYNEQFFGPGTRLTVL.

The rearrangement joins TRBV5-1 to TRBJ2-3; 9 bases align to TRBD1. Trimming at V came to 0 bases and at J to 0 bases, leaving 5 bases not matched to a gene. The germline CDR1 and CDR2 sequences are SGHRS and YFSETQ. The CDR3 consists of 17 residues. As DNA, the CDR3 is TGCGCCAGCAGCTTGGGTCCCGGGACAGGGAGCACAGATACGCAGTATTTT. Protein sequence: CASSLGPGTGSTDTQYF.

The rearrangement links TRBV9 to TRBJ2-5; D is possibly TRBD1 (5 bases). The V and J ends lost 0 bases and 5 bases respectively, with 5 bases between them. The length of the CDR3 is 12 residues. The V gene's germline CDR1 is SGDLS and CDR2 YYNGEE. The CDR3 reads CASSVEGETQYF. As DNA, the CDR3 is TGTGCCAGCAGCGTAGAGGGGGAGACCCAGTACTTC.

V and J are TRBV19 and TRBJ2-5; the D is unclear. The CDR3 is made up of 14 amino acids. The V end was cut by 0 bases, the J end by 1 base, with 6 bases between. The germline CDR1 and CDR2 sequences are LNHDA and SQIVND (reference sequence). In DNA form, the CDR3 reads TGTGCCAGTAGTATAGAGTCTAGCCAAGAGACCCAGTACTTC. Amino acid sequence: CASSIESSQETQYF.

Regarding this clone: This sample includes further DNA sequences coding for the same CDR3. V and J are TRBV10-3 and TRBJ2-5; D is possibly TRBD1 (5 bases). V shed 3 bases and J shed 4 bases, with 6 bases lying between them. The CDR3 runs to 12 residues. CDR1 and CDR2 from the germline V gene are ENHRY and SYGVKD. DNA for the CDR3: TGTGCCATCAGTGACAGGGCAGAGACCCAGTACTTC. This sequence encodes CAISDRAETQYF.

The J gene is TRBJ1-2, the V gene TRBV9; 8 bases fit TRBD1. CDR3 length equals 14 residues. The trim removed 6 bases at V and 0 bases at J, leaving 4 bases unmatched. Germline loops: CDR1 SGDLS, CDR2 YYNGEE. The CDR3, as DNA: TGTGCCAGCACCGTGACAGGGGCTAACTATGGCTACACCTTC. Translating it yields CASTVTGANYGYTF.

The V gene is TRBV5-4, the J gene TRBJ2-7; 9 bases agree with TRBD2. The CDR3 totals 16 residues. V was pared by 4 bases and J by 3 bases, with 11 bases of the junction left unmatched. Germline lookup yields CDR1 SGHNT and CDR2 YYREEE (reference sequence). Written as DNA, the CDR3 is TGTGCCAGCAGCCGGGGGGGAGCGGGAGGCCGCTACGAGCAGTACTTC. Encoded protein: CASSRGGAGGRYEQYF.

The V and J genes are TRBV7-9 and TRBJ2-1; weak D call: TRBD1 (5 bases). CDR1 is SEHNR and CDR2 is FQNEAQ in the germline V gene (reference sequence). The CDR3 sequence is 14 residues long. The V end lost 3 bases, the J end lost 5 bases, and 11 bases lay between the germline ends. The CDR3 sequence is CASSLTEYHNEQFF. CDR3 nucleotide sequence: TGTGCCAGCAGCTTGACAGAATACCACAATGAGCAGTTCTTC. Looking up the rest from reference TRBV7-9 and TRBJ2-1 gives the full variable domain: DTGVSQNPRHKITKRGQNVTFRCDPISEHNRLYWYRQTLGQGPEFLTYFQNEAQLEKSRLLSDRFSAERPKGSFSTLEIQRTEQGDSAMYLCASSLTEYHNEQFFGPGTRLTVL.

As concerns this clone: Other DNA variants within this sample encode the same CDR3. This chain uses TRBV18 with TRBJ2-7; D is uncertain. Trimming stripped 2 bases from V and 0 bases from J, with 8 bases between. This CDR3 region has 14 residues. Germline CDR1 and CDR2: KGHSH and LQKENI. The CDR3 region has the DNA TGTGCCAGCTCACCAGTGGTCGCCTCCTACGAGCAGTACTTC. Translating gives CASSPVVASYEQYF. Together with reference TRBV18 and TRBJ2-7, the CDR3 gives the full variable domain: NAGVMQNPRHLVRRRGQEARLRCSPMKGHSHVYWYRQLPEEGLKFMVYLQKENIIDESGMPKERFSAEFPKEGPSILRIQQVVRGDSAAYFCASSPVVASYEQYFGPGTRLTVT.

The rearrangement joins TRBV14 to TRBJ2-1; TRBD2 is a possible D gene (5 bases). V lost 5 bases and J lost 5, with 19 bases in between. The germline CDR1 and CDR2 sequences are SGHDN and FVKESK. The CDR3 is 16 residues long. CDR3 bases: TGTGCCAGCAGCTATAATCTGGGAGAACCACACAATGAGCAGTTCTTC. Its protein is CASSYNLGEPHNEQFF.

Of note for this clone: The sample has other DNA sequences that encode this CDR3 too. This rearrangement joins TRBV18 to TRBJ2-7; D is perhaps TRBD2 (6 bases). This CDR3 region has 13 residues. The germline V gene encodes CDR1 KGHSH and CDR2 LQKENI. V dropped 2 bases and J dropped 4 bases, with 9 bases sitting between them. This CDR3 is CASSPGGLYEQYF. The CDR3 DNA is TGTGCCAGCTCACCAGGGGGGTTATACGAGCAGTACTTC.

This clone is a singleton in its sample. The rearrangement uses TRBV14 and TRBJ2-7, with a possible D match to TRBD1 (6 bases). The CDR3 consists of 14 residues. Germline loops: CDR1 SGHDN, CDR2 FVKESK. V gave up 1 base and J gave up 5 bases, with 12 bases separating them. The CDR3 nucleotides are TGTGCCAGCAGCCAAGTCTCAGGGGTCGACGAGCAGTACTTC. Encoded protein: CASSQVSGVDEQYF.

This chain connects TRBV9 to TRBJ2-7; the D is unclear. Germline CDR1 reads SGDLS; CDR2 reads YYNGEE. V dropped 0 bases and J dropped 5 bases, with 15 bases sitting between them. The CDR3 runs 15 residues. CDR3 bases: TGTGCCAGCAGCGTAGGCCGCCCTAGGCTCGACGAGCAGTACTTC. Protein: CASSVGRPRLDEQYF.

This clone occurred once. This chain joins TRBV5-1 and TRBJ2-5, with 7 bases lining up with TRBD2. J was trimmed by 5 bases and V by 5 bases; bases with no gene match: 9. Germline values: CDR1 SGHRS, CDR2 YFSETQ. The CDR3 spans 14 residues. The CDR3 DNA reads TGCGCCAGCAGGGCGGGAGAGTTACGGGAGACCCAGTACTTC. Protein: CASRAGELRETQYF.

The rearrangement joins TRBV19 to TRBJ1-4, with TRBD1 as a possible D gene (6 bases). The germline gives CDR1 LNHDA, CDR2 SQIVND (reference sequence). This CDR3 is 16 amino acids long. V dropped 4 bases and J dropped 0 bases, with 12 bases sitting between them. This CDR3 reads CASSKAGATTNEKLFF. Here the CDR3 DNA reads TGTGCCAGTAGTAAGGCAGGGGCGACAACTAATGAAAAACTGTTTTTT.

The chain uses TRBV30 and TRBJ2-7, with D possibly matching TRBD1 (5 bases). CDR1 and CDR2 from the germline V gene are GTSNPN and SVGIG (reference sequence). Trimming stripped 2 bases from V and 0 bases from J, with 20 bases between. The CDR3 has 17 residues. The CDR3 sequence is CAWSLDRRGVLSYEQYF. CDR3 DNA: TGTGCCTGGAGTTTGGATAGAAGGGGCGTACTCTCCTACGAGCAGTACTTC.

CDR3 amino acids: CASSPTGSVSNQPQHF. CDR3 nucleotides: TGTGCCAGCAGCCCGACTGGTTCAGTTAGCAATCAGCCCCAGCATTTT. The V call is TRBV7-2, the J call TRBJ1-5; no definite D call. V was pared by 5 bases and J by 0 bases, with 14 bases between. Germline CDR1 SGHTA, CDR2 FQGNSA. The CDR3 has 16 residues.